Below, one TCR beta chain is given with its context. Profiled with immunoSEQ multiplex PCR; TCRdb holds only in-frame clones, not every one. The repertoire holds about 78,000 clones, around 90% seen once, with more than 0.85% in the top ten. The data originate from a study of blood T cell repertoires in COVID-19. The germline V gene encodes CDR1 KGHDR and CDR2 SFDVKD. CDR3 length: 13 residues. Trimming removed 5 bases at V and 5 bases at J, with 9 bases between. The receptor was derived from a woman aged 45-65 years in a cohort sampled during active COVID-19. Material for sequencing was peripheral blood. The gene calls are TRBV24-1 and TRBJ1-5, with D hard to call. CDR3: CATSGGNYQPQHF. The CDR3 DNA reads TGTGCCACCAGTGGAGGGAATTATCAGCCCCAGCATTTT.